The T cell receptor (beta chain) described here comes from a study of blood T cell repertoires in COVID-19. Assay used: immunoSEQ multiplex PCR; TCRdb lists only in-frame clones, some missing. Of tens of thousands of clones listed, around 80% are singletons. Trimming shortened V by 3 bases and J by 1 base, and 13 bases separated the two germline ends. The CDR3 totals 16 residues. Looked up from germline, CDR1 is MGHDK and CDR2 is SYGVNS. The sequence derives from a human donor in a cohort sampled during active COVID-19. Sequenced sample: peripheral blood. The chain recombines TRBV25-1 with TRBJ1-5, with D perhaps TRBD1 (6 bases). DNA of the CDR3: TGTGCCAGCAGTGATGGCGAAGGACAGAGCAATCAGCCCCAGCATTTT. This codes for CASSDGEGQSNQPQHF.